This T cell receptor (beta chain) was observed in a study of blood T cell repertoires in COVID-19. In this sample, this clone turned up a few times. The repertoire was sequenced with immunoSEQ multiplex PCR; TCRdb's copy has only in-frame clones and lacks some. The sample shows 270,000 or so clones, roughly 81% of them seen only once. CDR3 size: 13 residues. With 5 bases removed from V and 7 bases from J, the gap between germline ends came to 14 bases. The genes are TRBV12-3 or TRBV12-4 and TRBJ1-1; D is ambiguous. This TCR came from a woman in her forties or fifties who had been exposed to COVID-19. Sequences were obtained from PBMCs or T cells enriched from blood (not recorded which). The CDR3 DNA is TGTGCCAGCAGTCGCCCCCCGGGAGTTGAAGCTTTCTTT. Protein: CASSRPPGVEAFF.